These 26 T cell receptor beta chains were sequenced from one sample in a study of CD8 T cells in Susac syndrome. Random hexamers were used to reverse transcribe about 0.5 to 1 ug of RNA. TCRdb ran MiXCR on the immunoSEQ multiplex PCR reads and lists one entry per CDR3 protein. This sample has more than 65,000 distinct CDR3 sequences; approximately 95% occur once, and the top ten carry under 0.6%. The source material was CD8+ T cells from PBMCs. These TCRs come from a human donor with Susac syndrome.

This clonotype occurred once. The CDR3 loop reads CASSQEGRGLAGERGANVLTF. Here the CDR3 DNA reads TGCGCCAGCAGCCAAGAAGGCAGGGGGCTAGCGGGAGAACGTGGGGCCAACGTCCTGACTTTC. This rearrangement joins TRBV4-1 to TRBJ2-6; 10 nucleotides align to TRBD2. This CDR3 contains 21 residues. The V gene end was trimmed by 0 bases and the J gene end by 3 bases; junction bases not matched to a gene: 14. CDR1 is MGHRA, CDR2 YSYEKL, per germline.

This sequence joins TRBV2 and TRBJ2-5; 7 nucleotides agree with TRBD2. CDR3 length: 15 residues. V lost 7 bases, J lost 2 bases, and 10 bases stayed unmatched. Germline V gene data show CDR1 as SNHLY and CDR2 as FYNNEI. The CDR3 sequence: CASIDPREVQETQYF. In nucleotides, the CDR3 is TGTGCCAGCATCGACCCCCGGGAGGTTCAAGAGACCCAGTACTTC.

The chain links TRBV2 to TRBJ2-1, with 7 nucleotides matching TRBD1. Germline V lookup: CDR1 SNHLY, CDR2 FYNNEI. V was pared by 6 bases and J by 6 bases, with 8 bases of the junction left unmatched. This CDR3 has 14 residues. CDR3 in DNA: TGTGCCAGCAGGGGCAGGGGGAAAGTCAATGAGCAGTTCTTC. It is translated as CASRGRGKVNEQFF.

The chain links TRBV30 to TRBJ1-5; TRBD1 might be the D (6 bases). The V gene lost 5 bases and the J gene lost 2 bases, with 10 bases spanning the gap. Germline CDR1 GTSNPN, CDR2 SVGIG (reference sequence). The CDR3 runs to 13 residues. In DNA form, the CDR3 reads TGTGCCTGGTCACAGGGTGGCAATCAGCCCCAGCATTTT. Translation: CAWSQGGNQPQHF.

V usage is TRBV29-1 and J usage is TRBJ2-1, with 9 bases that match TRBD1. CDR1 is SQVTM and CDR2 is ANQGSEA in the germline V gene. V trimming: 7 bases; J trimming: 8 bases; junction bases outside the gene matches: 12. The CDR3 consists of 14 residues. Here the CDR3 reads CSAGPDRGYDEQFF. CDR3 nucleotides: TGCAGCGCCGGGCCCGACAGGGGGTATGATGAGCAGTTCTTC.

This sequence joins TRBV4-3 and TRBJ1-4; D uncertain. Trimming took 1 base from V and 13 from J, leaving 7 bases between them. This CDR3 contains 11 residues. CDR1 LGHNA and CDR2 YSLEER come from the germline V gene. The DNA of the CDR3 is TGCGCCAGCAGCCAAGGGGCAGGACTGTTTTTT. This translates into CASSQGAGLFF.

The chain couples TRBV28 to TRBJ1-1; D is ambiguous. Germline V gene lookup returns CDR1 MDHEN and CDR2 SYDVKM. V lost 2 bases and J 1 base, leaving 5 bases between the germline ends. The CDR3 is 13 amino acids. The CDR3 sequence is CASSLGRNTEAFF. The DNA for the CDR3 is TGTGCCAGCAGTTTAGGCAGGAACACTGAAGCTTTCTTT. Complete variable domain (other parts from reference TRBV28 and TRBJ1-1): DVKVTQSSRYLVKRTGEKVFLECVQDMDHENMFWYRQDPGLGLRLIYFSYDVKMKEKGDIPEGYSVSREKKERFSLILESASTNQTSMYLCASSLGRNTEAFFGQGTRLTVV.

This chain uses TRBV14 with TRBJ2-5; D is perhaps TRBD2 (5 bases). The germline gives CDR1 SGHDN, CDR2 FVKESK. V dropped 1 base and J dropped 3 bases, with 12 bases sitting between them. The CDR3 has 15 amino acids. CDR3 coding DNA: TGTGCCAGCAGCCAAGGCGACTACCTCGAAGAGACCCAGTACTTC. Its translation: CASSQGDYLEETQYF.

The V gene is TRBV30, the J gene TRBJ2-1, with D unresolved. V was cut by 4 bases and J by 0 bases, with 19 bases left in between. This CDR3 comprises 17 residues. CDR1 and CDR2 (germline): GTSNPN, SVGIG (reference sequence). The CDR3 is CAWTRYIGQPSYNEQFF. The CDR3 region has the DNA TGTGCCTGGACTCGTTATATAGGGCAACCCTCCTACAATGAGCAGTTCTTC. The whole variable domain, remainder taken from reference TRBV30 and TRBJ2-1, is SQTIHQWPATLVQPVGSPLSLECTVEGTSNPNLYWYRQAAGRGLQLLFYSVGIGQISSEVPQNLSASRPQDRQFILSSKKLLLSDSGFYLCAWTRYIGQPSYNEQFFGPGTRLTVL.

This clonotype came up once. V and J are TRBV27 and TRBJ2-5, with D tentatively TRBD1 (6 bases). CDR1 and CDR2 from the germline V gene are MNHEY and SMNVEV (reference sequence). The CDR3 length is 14 residues. Trimming stripped 1 base from V and 10 bases from J, with 16 bases between. The CDR3 DNA is TGTGCCAGCAGTTTATTGATGGGGTCAGGGGACCAGTACTTC. Residues: CASSLLMGSGDQYF.

The CDR3 DNA follows: TGTGCCAGCAGCTTAACGCCAGGAGAGCAGTACTTC. Residues: CASSLTPGEQYF. V gene TRBV7-8 combines with J gene TRBJ2-7; D is uncertain. This CDR3 region has 12 residues. V was shortened by 2 bases and J by 7 bases, with 9 bases between the two germline ends. The germline V gene has CDR1 SGHVS and CDR2 FQNEAQ.

The rearrangement uses TRBV4-1 and TRBJ1-5, with D maybe TRBD1 (5 bases). CDR3 size: 17 residues. Germline loops: CDR1 MGHRA, CDR2 YSYEKL. V shed 4 bases and J shed 4 bases, with 20 bases lying between them. The CDR3 is CASSLSEGTRENQPQHF. Written as DNA, the CDR3 is TGCGCCAGCAGCCTATCCGAGGGGACCCGTGAGAATCAGCCCCAGCATTTT.

This rearrangement joins TRBV9 to TRBJ2-5, with 8 nucleotides matching TRBD1. The CDR3 is made up of 14 amino acids. The germline V gene has CDR1 SGDLS and CDR2 YYNGEE. V gave up 3 bases and J gave up 5 bases; unmatched junction bases: 6. Written as DNA, the CDR3 is TGTGCCAGCAGCGGGACAGGGCATGGGGAGACCCAGTACTTC. This sequence encodes CASSGTGHGETQYF. Full variable domain (missing parts from reference TRBV9 and TRBJ2-5): DSGVTQTPKHLITATGQRVTLRCSPRSGDLSVYWYQQSLDQGLQFLIQYYNGEERAKGNILERFSAQQFPDLHSELNLSSLELGDSALYFCASSGTGHGETQYFGPGTRLLVL.

The chain uses TRBV4-2 and TRBJ1-1; the D is unclear. Trimming cost V 5 bases and J 1 base, with 14 bases left between them. Germline values: CDR1 LGHNA, CDR2 YNFKEQ. The CDR3 has 15 amino acids. CDR3 in amino acids: CASSELGLGNTEAFF. For the CDR3, the DNA is TGTGCCAGCAGCGAACTGGGGTTGGGGAACACTGAAGCTTTCTTT.

The chain uses TRBV5-1 and TRBJ2-6; perhaps TRBD1 as D (6 bases). Germline V gene lookup returns CDR1 SGHRS and CDR2 YFSETQ. The CDR3 consists of 15 residues. The V end lost 5 bases, the J end lost 0 bases, and 9 bases lay between the germline ends. DNA of the CDR3: TGCGCCAGCAGACAGGGCCTCTCTGGGGCCAACGTCCTGACTTTC. This gives the protein CASRQGLSGANVLTF.

This clonotype has a single count. The chain recombines TRBV4-1 with TRBJ1-2; tentative D call: TRBD1 (5 bases). Trimming left V 4 bases short and J 5 bases short, with 14 bases between. The CDR3 consists of 14 residues. Per the germline V gene, CDR1 is MGHRA and CDR2 is YSYEKL. DNA for the CDR3: TGCGCCAGCAGCCCTGATCCGGGACCTTATGGCTACACCTTC. Encoded protein: CASSPDPGPYGYTF.

J is TRBJ2-7 and V is TRBV6-2 or TRBV6-3; D ambiguous. The CDR3 is 15 residues long. The V end lost 0 bases, the J end lost 0 bases, and 9 bases lay between the germline ends. Germline lookup yields CDR1 MNHEY and CDR2 SVGEGT. CDR3 bases: TGTGCCAGCAGTTACTCTGTACAGAGCTCCTACGAGCAGTACTTC. Amino acids: CASSYSVQSSYEQYF.

This clonotype appeared once. This sequence joins TRBV15 and TRBJ2-1, with D uncertain. Between the trimmed V and J ends, which lost 5 bases and 2 bases, there was a span of 10 bases. This CDR3 has 14 amino acids. CDR1 is LNHNV, CDR2 YYDKDF, per germline (reference sequence). CDR3 DNA sequence: TGTGCCACCAGCGCCCGTGGGGCCTACAATGAGCAGTTCTTC. The encoded protein is CATSARGAYNEQFF. Drawing the rest from reference TRBV15 and TRBJ2-1, the complete variable domain is DAMVIQNPRYQVTQFGKPVTLSCSQTLNHNVMYWYQQKSSQAPKLLFHYYDKDFNNEADTPDNFQSRRPNTSFCFLDIRSPGLGDTAMYLCATSARGAYNEQFFGPGTRLTVL.

This clonotype was detected once. The chain carries TRBV20-1 and TRBJ1-1; D unresolved. The CDR3 loop spans 15 amino acids. The germline CDR1 and CDR2 sequences are DFQATT and SNEGSKA (reference sequence). The V gene lost 4 bases and the J gene lost 2 bases, with 17 bases spanning the gap. CDR3 sequence reads: CSATSLVIYNTEAFF. Written as DNA, the CDR3 is TGCAGTGCTACTTCACTTGTTATTTATAACACTGAAGCTTTCTTT.

This clonotype was seen just once. The chain links TRBV5-1 to TRBJ2-5, with D uncertain. Trimming cost V 0 bases and J 3 bases, with 12 bases left between them. This CDR3 has 15 residues. Germline V gene lookup returns CDR1 SGHRS and CDR2 YFSETQ. The CDR3 nucleotides are TGCGCCAGCAGCTTGGATCCAGACTGGGAAGAGACCCAGTACTTC. It specifies CASSLDPDWEETQYF.

This clonotype has just one count. The V call is TRBV30, the J call TRBJ2-3; D is unclear. Germline V CDR1 and CDR2: GTSNPN, SVGIG (reference sequence). Trimming removed 3 bases at V and 5 bases at J, with 9 bases between. The CDR3 length is 12 residues. The CDR3 sequence is CAWSPPGDTQYF. CDR3 nucleotides: TGTGCCTGGAGCCCCCCCGGAGATACGCAGTATTTT.

This rearrangement joins TRBV25-1 to TRBJ2-3, with a weak D call TRBD2 (6 bases). The germline V gene encodes CDR1 MGHDK and CDR2 SYGVNS. The V end lost 5 bases, the J end lost 14 bases, and 17 bases lay between the germline ends. CDR3 length: 12 amino acids. This chain's CDR3 is CASSPRGHIPYF. In nucleotides, the CDR3 is TGTGCCAGCAGTCCGCGGGGCCATATCCCGTATTTT.

V is TRBV30 and J is TRBJ1-1; a weak D match, TRBD1 (5 bases). The CDR3 extends over 12 amino acids. The ends were cut back, 4 bases at V and 4 bases at J, with 10 bases in the middle. Germline V gene lookup returns CDR1 GTSNPN and CDR2 SVGIG (reference sequence). The DNA of the CDR3 is TGTGCCTGGAAGGACACCGGCACTGAAGCTTTCTTT. Residues: CAWKDTGTEAFF.

The chain uses TRBV12-3 or TRBV12-4 and TRBJ2-3, with no clear D. This CDR3 is built from 12 residues. V lost 6 bases to trimming and J lost 6 bases, with 10 bases between them. The CDR3, as DNA: TGTGCCAGCAGCCTGGGGTGGGATACGCAGTATTTT. This translates into CASSLGWDTQYF.

The CDR3: CSVLSGAGYTF. The CDR3 region has the DNA TGCAGCGTCCTGTCAGGGGCAGGCTACACCTTC. The V and J genes are TRBV29-1 and TRBJ1-2; perhaps TRBD1 as D (6 bases). CDR1 is SQVTM, CDR2 ANQGSEA, per germline. V lost 6 bases and J 8 bases, leaving 13 bases between the germline ends. The length of the CDR3 is 11 residues.

The chain recombines TRBV14 with TRBJ1-1, with a tentative D call TRBD1 (6 bases). This CDR3 contains 14 residues. Deletions cut 4 bases from V and 4 bases from J, with 13 bases between. CDR1 and CDR2 (germline): SGHDN, FVKESK. The CDR3 nucleotides are TGTGCCAGCAGCCCCTCTAGGGGGACCACTGAAGCTTTCTTT. Translated, it gives CASSPSRGTTEAFF.